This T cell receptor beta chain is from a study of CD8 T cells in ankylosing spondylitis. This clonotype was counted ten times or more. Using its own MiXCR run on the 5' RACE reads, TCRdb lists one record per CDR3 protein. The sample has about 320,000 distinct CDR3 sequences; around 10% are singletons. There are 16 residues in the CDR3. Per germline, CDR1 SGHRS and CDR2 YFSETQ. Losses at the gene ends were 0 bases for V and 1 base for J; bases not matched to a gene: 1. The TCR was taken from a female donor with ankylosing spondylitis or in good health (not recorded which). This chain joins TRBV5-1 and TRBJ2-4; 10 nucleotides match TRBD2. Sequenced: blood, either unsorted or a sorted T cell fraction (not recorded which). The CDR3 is CASSLEAGGAKNIQYF. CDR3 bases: TGCGCCAGCAGCTTGGAAGCGGGAGGGGCCAAAAACATTCAGTACTTC. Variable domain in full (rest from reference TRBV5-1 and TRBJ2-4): KAGVTQTPRYLIKTRGQQVTLSCSPISGHRSVSWYQQTPGQGLQFLFEYFSETQRNKGNFPGRFSGRQFSNSRSEMNVSTLELGDSALYLCASSLEAGGAKNIQYFGAGTRLSVL.